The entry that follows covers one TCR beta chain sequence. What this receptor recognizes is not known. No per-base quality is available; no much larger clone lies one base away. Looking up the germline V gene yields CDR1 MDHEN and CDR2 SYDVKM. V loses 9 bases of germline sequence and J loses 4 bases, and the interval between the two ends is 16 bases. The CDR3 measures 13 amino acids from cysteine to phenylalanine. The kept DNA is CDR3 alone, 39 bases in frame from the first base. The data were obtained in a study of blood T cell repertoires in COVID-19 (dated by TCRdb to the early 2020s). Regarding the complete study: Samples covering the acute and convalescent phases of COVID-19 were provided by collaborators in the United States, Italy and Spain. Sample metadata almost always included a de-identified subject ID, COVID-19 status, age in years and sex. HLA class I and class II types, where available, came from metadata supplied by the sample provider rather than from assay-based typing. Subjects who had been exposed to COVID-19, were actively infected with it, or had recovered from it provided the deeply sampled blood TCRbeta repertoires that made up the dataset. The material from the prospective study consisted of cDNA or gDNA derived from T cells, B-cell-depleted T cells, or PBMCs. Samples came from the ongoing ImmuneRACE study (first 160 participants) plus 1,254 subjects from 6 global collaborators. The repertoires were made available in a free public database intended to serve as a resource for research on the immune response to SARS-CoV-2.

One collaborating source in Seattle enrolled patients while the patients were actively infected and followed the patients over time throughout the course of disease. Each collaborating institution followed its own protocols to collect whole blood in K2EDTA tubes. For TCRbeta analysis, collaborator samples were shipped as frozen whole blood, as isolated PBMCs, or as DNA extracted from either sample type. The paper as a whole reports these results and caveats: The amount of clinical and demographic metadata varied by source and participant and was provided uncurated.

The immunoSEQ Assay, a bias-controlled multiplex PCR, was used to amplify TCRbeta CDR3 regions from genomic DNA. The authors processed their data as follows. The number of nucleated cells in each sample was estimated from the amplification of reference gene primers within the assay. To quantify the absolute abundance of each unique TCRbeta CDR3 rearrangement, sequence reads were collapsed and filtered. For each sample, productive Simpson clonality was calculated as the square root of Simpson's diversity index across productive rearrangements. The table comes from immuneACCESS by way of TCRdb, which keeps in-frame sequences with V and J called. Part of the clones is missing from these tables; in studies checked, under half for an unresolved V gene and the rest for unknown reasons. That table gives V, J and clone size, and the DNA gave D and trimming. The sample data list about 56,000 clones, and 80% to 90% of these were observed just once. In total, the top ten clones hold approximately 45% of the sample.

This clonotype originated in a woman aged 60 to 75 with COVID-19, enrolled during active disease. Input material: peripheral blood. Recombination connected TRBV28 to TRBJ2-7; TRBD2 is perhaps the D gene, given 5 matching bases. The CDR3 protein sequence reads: CASLGRVSYEQYF. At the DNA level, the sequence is TGTGCCAGTCTCGGGCGGGTGTCTTACGAGCAGTACTTC.